This T cell receptor (beta chain) is from a study of blood T cell repertoires in COVID-19. Study at large: COVID-19 samples from acute and convalescent phases originated in the United States, Italy and Spain. T cells, B-cell-depleted T cells, or PBMCs supplied cDNA or gDNA.

Clones were read by immunoSEQ multiplex PCR, and TCRdb kept only the in-frame ones, dropping some. The sample lists approximately 270,000 clones, 90% to 95% occurring once. Everyone who took part was about 18 to 90 years old, and they came from 20 to 25 US areas. Per the germline V gene, CDR1 is SGHNT and CDR2 is YENEEA. The length of the CDR3 is 14 residues. V lost 5 bases and J lost 1, with 11 bases in between. The receptor comes from a human donor in a cohort exposed to, infected with or recovered from COVID-19 (not recorded which). The donor label of this sample is uncertain. This sequence joins TRBV11-3 and TRBJ1-1; the D gene is possibly TRBD1 (6 bases). The specimen sequenced was PBMCs or T cells enriched from blood (not recorded which). The CDR3 DNA is TGTGCCAGCAGCCCAGGGGCGGGGAACACTGAAGCTTTCTTT. Translating it yields CASSPGAGNTEAFF.